This T cell receptor (beta chain) emerged from a study of T cells in Graves' hyperthyroidism and ophthalmopathy. Study-wide points: From stable hyperthyroidism, ophthalmopathy was separated by a 13 V-J model. Also found in blood were most expanded thyroid clonotypes above 0.001.

The definition of stable Graves' hyperthyroidism was no ophthalmopathy progression within 18 months. Recently diagnosed hyperthyroidism of less than 2 months' duration affected patients aged 18 to 65. Researchers amplified the TCR beta CDR3 regions from RNA transcripts. Carried out on the TCR CDR3, a first-round RT-PCR used the HTBI primer set. Via MiXCR, TCRdb re-called the multiplex PCR reads, giving one row per CDR3 protein. The table records 200,000 to 250,000 distinct CDR3 sequences, approximately 16% of them present only once. Germline lookup yields CDR1 LGHDT and CDR2 YNNKEL (reference sequence). This CDR3 region has 12 residues. V dropped 0 bases and J dropped 7 bases, with 4 bases sitting between them. This clonotype occurred many times. Its antigen is as yet unknown.

The source material was blood. The chain couples TRBV3-1 to TRBJ1-3; D is ambiguous. The receptor was derived from a man between 35 and 55 years old with Graves' hyperthyroidism. CDR3 protein: CASSQEGNTIYF. In DNA form, the CDR3 reads TGTGCCAGCAGCCAAGAAGGGAACACCATATATTTT.